The 21 T cell receptor beta chains below come from one sample, sequenced in a study of glioma-infiltrating T cells. Using RNA template, CDR3s of TCR alpha and beta were amplified with iRepertoire arm-PCR. TCRdb re-derived calls from the multiplex PCR reads in MiXCR, one entry per CDR3 protein. Of 400,000 or so distinct CDR3 sequences in the sample, 41% were seen once. The sample was glioma tissue, nonneoplastic brain tissue, or PBMCs (not recorded which). Every receptor here comes from a human donor with low-grade glioma or glioblastoma, undergoing nonglioma brain surgery, or in good health (not recorded which).

The rearrangement joins TRBV6-2 or TRBV6-3 to TRBJ1-1; tentative D call: TRBD1 (5 bases). V lost 5 bases and J lost 1, with 26 bases in between. The V gene's germline CDR1 is MNHEY and CDR2 SVGEGT. The CDR3 sequence is 19 residues long. This chain's CDR3 is CASSPGILGDAGTNTEAFF. DNA for the CDR3: TGTGCCAGCAGTCCGGGGATTTTGGGGGACGCCGGCACGAACACTGAAGCTTTCTTT.

V and J are TRBV15 and TRBJ1-1, with D unresolved. V shed 0 bases and J shed 4 bases, with 12 bases lying between them. The CDR3 contains 15 residues. In germline, CDR1 is LNHNV, CDR2 YYDKDF (reference sequence). In nucleotides, the CDR3 is TGTGCCACCAGCAGAGATTGGGGTCTGGGCACTGAAGCTTTCTTT. Its translation is CATSRDWGLGTEAFF.

This clonotype appeared a few times. The chain couples TRBV24-1 to TRBJ2-1, with D possibly called TRBD1 or TRBD2 (5 bases each). The V gene lost 4 bases and the J gene lost 3 bases, with 18 bases spanning the gap. This CDR3 is 17 amino acids long. Germline CDR1 and CDR2: KGHDR and SFDVKD. In nucleotides, the CDR3 is TGTGCCACCAGTGAGGGACCGCGAGCGAGCCTCTACAATGAGCAGTTCTTC. It specifies CATSEGPRASLYNEQFF.

This clonotype was seen at least ten times. The J gene is TRBJ2-7, the V gene TRBV6-1, with D perhaps matching TRBD1 (6 bases). Trimming cost V 4 bases and J 4 bases, with 20 bases left between them. This CDR3 region has 16 residues. Per germline, CDR1 MNHNS and CDR2 SASEGT. The CDR3 sequence is CASSGGFGQGSYEQYF. CDR3 DNA sequence: TGTGCCAGCAGTGGAGGGTTCGGGCAGGGGAGTTACGAGCAGTACTTC.

The rearrangement uses TRBV20-1 and TRBJ2-7; 8 positions match TRBD1. Germline trimming cut 5 bases from V and 4 bases from J; bases unmatched to any gene: 13. This CDR3 is 15 amino acids long. CDR1 is DFQATT and CDR2 is SNEGSKA in the germline V gene (reference sequence). The DNA of the CDR3 is TGCAGTGCTCCCGGACAGGGATTCTCCGGTTACGAGCAGTACTTC. This gives the protein CSAPGQGFSGYEQYF.

This clonotype was detected ten times or more. In DNA, the CDR3 is TGTGCCAGCAGTTACCTGGGGGCGCTCCGGGACGAGCAGTACTTC. This encodes CASSYLGALRDEQYF. V is TRBV6-1 and J is TRBJ2-7, with a tentative D call TRBD1 (6 bases). Germline V gene sequence: CDR1 MNHNS, CDR2 SASEGT. CDR3 size: 15 residues. Between the trimmed V and J ends, which lost 5 bases and 5 bases, there was a span of 19 bases.

With respect to this clonotype: This may be a read error: a much more frequent sequence differs by one nucleotide. V gene TRBV20-1 combines with J gene TRBJ1-2; unclear D gene. This CDR3 comprises 18 residues. Germline CDR1 DFQATT, CDR2 SNEGSKA (reference sequence). The CDR3 bases are TGCGGTGCTAGAGATCTCATCGTCCGGGATCCCGATGGCTATGGCTACACCTTC. Its protein is CGARDLIVRDPDGYGYTF.

Ten or more counts support this clonotype. The chain combines TRBV15 with TRBJ1-5; D ambiguous. Trimming stripped 4 bases from V and 2 bases from J, with 12 bases between. CDR3 length: 15 amino acids. The V gene's germline CDR1 is LNHNV and CDR2 YYDKDF (reference sequence). CDR3 DNA: TGTGCCACCAGCACCCCTAGGGTTGGCAATCAGCCCCAGCATTTT. This gives the protein CATSTPRVGNQPQHF.

This clonotype has just a few counts. The chain is built from TRBV7-2 and TRBJ2-5, with 9 positions matching TRBD2. Germline V gene data show CDR1 as SGHTA and CDR2 as FQGNSA. The CDR3 has 16 residues. Trimming cost V 0 bases and J 5 bases; bases outside gene matches: 7. CDR3 region: CASSLAPAGGRETQYF. The CDR3 coding sequence is TGTGCCAGCAGCTTAGCGCCGGCGGGAGGGAGGGAGACCCAGTACTTC.

Worth noting for this clonotype: The junction departs from the called germline gene at one end, perhaps through a read error. This chain joins TRBV7-7 and TRBJ2-2; weak D call: TRBD2 (5 bases). The CDR3 runs to 14 residues. Germline V gene sequence: CDR1 SSHAT, CDR2 FNYEAQ (reference sequence). The CDR3 reads CASSLSRGAGELFF. CDR3 sequence (DNA): TGTGCTAGCAGCTTGAGCCGGGGAGCCGGGGAGCTGTTTTTT.

The genes are TRBV20-1 and TRBJ2-7; 9 bases line up with TRBD2. Trimming cost V 0 bases and J 2 bases; bases outside gene matches: 5. CDR1 and CDR2 from the germline V gene are DFQATT and SNEGSKA (reference sequence). This CDR3 contains 15 residues. CDR3 DNA: TGCAGTGCTAGAGAGCGGGAGGGCCTGACCTACGAGCAGTACTTC. Its protein is CSAREREGLTYEQYF.

This clonotype has only a few counts. This chain connects TRBV2 to TRBJ1-2; the match to TRBD1 covers 8 bases. This CDR3 comprises 15 residues. The germline V gene encodes CDR1 SNHLY and CDR2 FYNNEI. V lost 4 bases and J lost 3; bases outside the gene matches: 7. The CDR3 DNA sequence: TGTGCCAGCAGTGTCGACAGGGGTGGATACTATGGCTACACCTTC. Translated, it gives CASSVDRGGYYGYTF.

CDR3 sequence: CASSDPGLRTSGYGYTF. The CDR3 coding sequence is TGTGCCAGCAGTGACCCGGGACTCCGGACTTCAGGCTATGGCTACACCTTC. The rearrangement uses TRBV28 and TRBJ1-2, with D perhaps matching TRBD1 (5 bases). V shed 5 bases and J shed 4 bases, with 23 bases lying between them. The germline CDR1 and CDR2 sequences are MDHEN and SYDVKM. The CDR3 contains 17 residues.

The chain combines TRBV6-6 with TRBJ2-7; D tentatively fits TRBD1 or TRBD2 (7 bases each). V lost 4 bases to trimming and J lost 5 bases, with 33 bases between them. Germline lookup yields CDR1 MNHNY and CDR2 SVGAGI (reference sequence). The CDR3 spans 20 residues. The CDR3 protein is CASSSRGGGSWALGSHEQYF. As DNA, the CDR3 is TGTGCCAGCAGTTCTCGAGGGGGCGGGAGTTGGGCCTTGGGGAGTCACGAGCAGTACTTC.

Many counts were recorded for this clonotype. The chain combines TRBV28 with TRBJ1-5; D is uncertain. The CDR3 is 15 amino acids. V was trimmed by 5 bases and J by 2 bases, leaving 13 bases between them. From germline, CDR1 is MDHEN and CDR2 SYDVKM. This CDR3 reads CASSPTKWGNQPQHF. CDR3 nucleotides: TGTGCCAGCAGTCCAACGAAGTGGGGCAATCAGCCCCAGCATTTT.

Remarks on this clonotype: The junction departs from germline at one end; a sequencing error may be responsible. This chain links TRBV7-6 with TRBJ2-5, with a weak D call TRBD2 (6 bases). Germline CDR1 and CDR2: SGHVS and FNYEAQ. The CDR3 runs to 15 residues. For the CDR3, the DNA is TGTGCTAGCAGCTTAGTTTGGAGGGACGAAGAGACCCAGTACTTC. Protein product: CASSLVWRDEETQYF.

This clonotype has more than one count but fewer than ten. This chain connects TRBV7-9 to TRBJ2-3; D ambiguous. The CDR3 length is 17 residues. Trimming stripped 4 bases from V and 0 bases from J, with 17 bases between. Germline CDR1 reads SEHNR; CDR2 reads FQNEAQ (reference sequence). The CDR3 DNA follows: TGTGCCAGCAGCTCCGACCCCCATGATCCTAGCACAGATACGCAGTATTTT. This codes for CASSSDPHDPSTDTQYF. The whole variable domain, remainder taken from reference TRBV7-9 and TRBJ2-3, is DTGVSQNPRHKITKRGQNVTFRCDPISEHNRLYWYRQTLGQGPEFLTYFQNEAQLEKSRLLSDRFSAERPKGSFSTLEIQRTEQGDSAMYLCASSSDPHDPSTDTQYFGPGTRLTVL.

Notes on this clonotype: Since the CDR3 does not end with the conserved phenylalanine or tryptophan, this likely comes from a read error. This chain connects TRBV7-2 to TRBJ2-3; no clear D. The length of the CDR3 is 16 residues. Germline CDR1 and CDR2: SGHTA and FQGNSA. Trimming left V 5 bases short and J 2 bases short, with 17 bases between. The CDR3 region is CASSVQSQTNTDTQYL. CDR3 bases: TGTGCCAGCAGCGTACAGAGTCAAACCAACACAGATACGCAGTATCTT.

There are many counts of this clonotype. This rearrangement joins TRBV6-1 to TRBJ2-3, with D perhaps matching TRBD2 (5 bases). Trimming stripped 8 bases from V and 4 bases from J, with 16 bases between. Per germline, CDR1 MNHNS and CDR2 SASEGT. This CDR3 region has 14 residues. The CDR3 is CASRSGIDADTQYF. The DNA of the CDR3 is TGTGCCAGCCGATCGGGGATCGACGCAGATACGCAGTATTTT.

The chain has TRBV28 and TRBJ2-5; D gene unclear. V lost 8 bases to trimming and J lost 5 bases, with 15 bases between them. Germline CDR1 is MDHEN and CDR2 is SYDVKM. This CDR3 is built from 13 residues. The CDR3 is CASSTGRRETQYF. DNA of the CDR3: TGTGCCAGCTCAACCGGGCGGCGCGAGACCCAGTACTTC.

The rearrangement joins TRBV7-9 to TRBJ1-2; TRBD1 matches at 10 bases. The trim removed 4 bases at V and 9 bases at J, leaving 14 bases unmatched. CDR1 is SEHNR and CDR2 is FQNEAQ in the germline V gene (reference sequence). The CDR3 spans 16 residues. The CDR3 loop is CASSSDRGQLGLSYTF. DNA for the CDR3: TGTGCCAGCAGCTCTGACAGGGGGCAGTTGGGTTTGAGCTACACCTTC.